A selection of T cell receptor beta chains follows, all from one sample in a study of CD8 T cells in Susac syndrome. TCRdb re-called the immunoSEQ multiplex PCR reads through MiXCR, storing one row per CDR3 protein. The table shows approximately 220,000 distinct CDR3 sequences, with 92% occurring only once. The sequencing sample was made of CD8+ T cells from PBMCs. The origin of the receptors is a human donor with multiple sclerosis. The CDR3 runs from the conserved cysteine through the conserved F or W. A D gene is named only where the DNA matches it firmly. Not all rows give a size; the values are once, few, many and, for expanded clones, a class.

d_gene	abundance	j_gene	v_gene	CDR3aa	CDR3nt
-	-	TRBJ2-1	TRBV7-2	CASGRTAGRTNEQFF	TGTGCCAGCGGGCGGACAGCGGGTCGGACGAATGAGCAGTTCTTC
-	-	TRBJ2-7	TRBV10-2	CASPSGPSYEQYF	TGCGCCAGCCCCTCGGGACCTTCCTACGAGCAGTACTTC
TRBD2	-	TRBJ2-3	TRBV7-9	CASSSTGTSGPSTDTQYF	TGTGCCAGCAGCTCCACCGGGACTAGCGGCCCCAGCACAGATACGCAGTATTTT
TRBD1	-	TRBJ2-2	TRBV7-6	CASSLDGTGYGELFF	TGTGCCAGCAGCTTAGACGGGACAGGGTACGGGGAGCTGTTTTTT
TRBD1	-	TRBJ2-7	TRBV7-8	CASSGTGNHEQYF	TGTGCCAGTTCGGGGACAGGGAACCACGAGCAGTACTTC
-	-	TRBJ1-1	TRBV12-3/TRBV12-4	CASSLGGMNTEAFF	TGTGCCAGCAGTTTGGGGGGGATGAACACTGAAGCTTTCTTT
TRBD1	once	TRBJ2-5	TRBV6-1	CASSGSGTGRVGTQYF	TGTGCCAGCAGTGGATCCGGGACAGGGAGGGTAGGGACCCAGTACTTC
-	-	TRBJ1-4	TRBV6-5	CASSYGPGEKLFF	TGTGCCAGCAGTTACGGGCCCGGAGAAAAACTGTTTTTT
TRBD2	-	TRBJ2-3	TRBV9	CASSFSGLAGSDTQYF	TGTGCCAGCAGCTTTTCGGGACTAGCGGGGTCGGATACGCAGTATTTT
TRBD2	-	TRBJ2-1	TRBV24-1	CATEIGGGANEQFF	TGTGCCACCGAGATCGGCGGGGGGGCAAATGAGCAGTTCTTC
TRBD2	-	TRBJ2-5	TRBV25-1	CASSGDFLAGGLGETQYF	TGTGCCAGCAGTGGAGATTTTCTAGCGGGGGGGCTGGGGGAGACCCAGTACTTC
TRBD1	-	TRBJ1-6	TRBV30	CASNRGPYNSPLHF	TGTGCCTCTAACAGGGGACCCTATAATTCACCCCTCCACTTT
-	once	TRBJ2-3	TRBV13	CASSDTGTPAPDTQYF	TGTGCCAGCAGCGACACCGGGACCCCAGCCCCAGATACGCAGTATTTT
-	-	TRBJ2-7	TRBV27	CASSPTPGPGAYEQYF	TGTGCCAGCAGTCCGACCCCGGGACCGGGGGCCTACGAGCAGTACTTC
-	-	TRBJ2-1	TRBV27	CASSFGFSYNEQFF	TGTGCCAGCAGTTTCGGGTTCTCCTACAATGAGCAGTTCTTC
-	once	TRBJ2-3	TRBV4-2	CASSQGGVGGGGLTDTQYF	TGTGCCAGCAGCCAAGGTGGTGTGGGGGGCGGGGGTCTCACAGATACGCAGTATTTT
TRBD1	-	TRBJ2-7	TRBV5-6	CASSFDRATYEQYF	TGTGCCAGCAGCTTCGACAGGGCAACATACGAGCAGTACTTC
TRBD1	once	TRBJ2-7	TRBV27	CASSPETGVTYEQYF	TGTGCCAGCAGTCCTGAGACAGGGGTAACCTACGAGCAGTACTTC
TRBD1	-	TRBJ1-2	TRBV29-1	CSVEAVGQLYGYTF	TGCAGCGTTGAAGCGGTGGGACAGCTCTATGGCTACACCTTC
-	-	TRBJ2-5	TRBV6-1	CASSEEVARRLETQYF	TGTGCCAGCAGTGAAGAGGTAGCGAGGAGGCTGGAGACCCAGTACTTC
-	-	TRBJ2-1	TRBV29-1	CSHHGELDNEQFF	TGCAGCCACCACGGGGAGTTGGACAATGAGCAGTTCTTC
-	-	TRBJ2-3	TRBV4-3	CASSQGTLKATDTQYF	TGCGCCAGCAGCCAAGGGACCCTCAAGGCTACAGATACGCAGTATTTT
-	-	TRBJ2-1	TRBV6-2/TRBV6-3	CASKVYEVYNEQFF	TGTGCCAGCAAGGTATATGAAGTTTACAATGAGCAGTTCTTC
-	-	TRBJ1-3	TRBV13	CASSSGPESIGDTIYF	TGTGCCAGCAGCTCGGGGCCCGAATCCATAGGAGACACCATATATTTT
TRBD1	-	TRBJ2-7	TRBV6-5	CASSPDRGSYEQYF	TGTGCCAGCAGTCCGGACAGGGGTTCCTACGAGCAGTACTTC
-	once	TRBJ1-1	TRBV16	CASSQSAVNTEAFF	TGTGCCAGCAGCCAATCGGCCGTGAACACTGAAGCTTTCTTT
-	-	TRBJ2-1	TRBV12-5	CASGLAWAYNEQFF	TGTGCTAGTGGTTTGGCCTGGGCCTACAATGAGCAGTTCTTC
-	-	TRBJ2-7	TRBV19	CASSIVEGASYEQYF	TGTGCCAGTAGTATAGTGGAGGGGGCTTCCTACGAGCAGTACTTC
-	-	TRBJ2-5	TRBV4-3	CASSQDTGQETQYF	TGCGCCAGCAGCCAAGATACGGGGCAAGAGACCCAGTACTTC
-	-	TRBJ1-1	TRBV27	CASRDGAAKTEAFF	TGTGCCAGCAGGGACGGGGCCGCTAAGACTGAAGCTTTCTTT
TRBD2	few	TRBJ2-2	TRBV13	CASSSGGRAYTGELFF	TGTGCCAGCAGCTCAGGAGGGAGGGCCTACACCGGGGAGCTTTTTTTT
TRBD1	-	TRBJ1-1	TRBV20-1	CSAHGPWTGETEAFF	TGCAGTGCTCATGGGCCTTGGACAGGAGAAACTGAAGCTTTCTTT
-	-	TRBJ2-5	TRBV6-1	CASSEALTVAQTQYF	TGTGCCAGCAGTGAAGCGCTGACAGTTGCCCAGACCCAGTACTTC
TRBD1	-	TRBJ2-3	TRBV12-3/TRBV12-4	CASTLTGNQGDTQYF	TGTGCCAGCACCTTGACAGGGAATCAGGGAGATACGCAGTATTTT
-	-	TRBJ2-1	TRBV7-9	CASSPPVNEQFF	TGTGCCAGCAGCCCGCCCGTCAATGAGCAGTTCTTC
-	-	TRBJ2-5	TRBV3-1	CASSFPPGVETQYF	TGTGCCAGCAGCTTCCCTCCGGGGGTAGAGACCCAGTACTTC
-	-	TRBJ2-2	TRBV2	CASSQGGRGSGELFF	TGTGCCAGCAGCCAAGGGGGTAGGGGCTCCGGGGAGCTGTTTTTT
TRBD1	-	TRBJ1-2	TRBV10-3	CAISYNPGTGESGYTF	TGTGCCATCAGCTATAACCCCGGGACAGGGGAAAGTGGCTACACCTTC
-	-	TRBJ1-2	TRBV30	CAWSQGGPNYGYTF	TGTGCCTGGAGCCAAGGAGGGCCCAACTATGGCTACACCTTC
TRBD2	-	TRBJ2-1	TRBV7-2	CASSATGTTYNEQFF	TGTGCCAGCAGCGCCACCGGGACTACCTACAATGAGCAGTTCTTC
-	-	TRBJ2-7	TRBV3-1	CASSQADSAARYEQYF	TGTGCCAGCAGCCAGGCCGACTCCGCGGCAAGGTACGAGCAGTACTTC
-	-	TRBJ1-2	TRBV11-2	CASSLDGASANYGYTF	TGTGCCAGCAGCTTAGATGGGGCTTCCGCGAACTATGGCTACACCTTC
-	-	TRBJ2-7	TRBV7-2	CASSLSGWENYRYEQYF	TGTGCCAGCAGCTTATCGGGGTGGGAGAATTATCGCTACGAGCAGTACTTC
-	-	TRBJ1-1	TRBV5-1	CASSLAERPVANTEAFF	TGCGCCAGCAGCTTGGCCGAGAGGCCAGTAGCCAACACTGAAGCTTTCTTT
-	-	TRBJ1-3	TRBV5-6	CASSVGNTGNTIYF	TGTGCCAGCAGCGTCGGGAACACTGGAAACACCATATATTTT
-	-	TRBJ2-7	TRBV2	CASSDLDSSYEQYF	TGTGCCAGCAGTGATCTGGACAGCTCCTACGAGCAGTACTTC
-	once	TRBJ2-7	TRBV9	CASSVDGTTYEQYF	TGTGCCAGCAGCGTAGACGGGACGACCTACGAGCAGTACTTC
-	-	TRBJ1-3	TRBV3-1	CASSQGASIYF	TGTGCCAGCAGCCAAGGCGCGTCCATATATTTT
-	-	TRBJ1-2	TRBV9	CASSVMGAPNYGYTF	TGTGCCAGCAGCGTGATGGGGGCTCCCAACTATGGCTACACCTTC
-	-	TRBJ1-4	TRBV7-2	CASSYGGLQEKLFF	TGTGCCAGCAGCTACGGAGGGTTACAGGAAAAACTGTTTTTT
-	-	TRBJ1-1	TRBV5-4	CASSLEAGRLDTEAFF	TGTGCCAGCAGCTTGGAGGCAGGGAGGTTGGACACTGAAGCTTTCTTT